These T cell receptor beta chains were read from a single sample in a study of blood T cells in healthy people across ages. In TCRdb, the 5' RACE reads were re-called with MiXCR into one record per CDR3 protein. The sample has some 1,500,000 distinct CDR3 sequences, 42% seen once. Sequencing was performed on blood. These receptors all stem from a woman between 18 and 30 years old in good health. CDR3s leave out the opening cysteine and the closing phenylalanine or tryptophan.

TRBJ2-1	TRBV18	ASSPPVALAGGGSYNEQF
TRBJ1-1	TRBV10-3	AIRTVQGKAF
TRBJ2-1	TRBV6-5	ASSYAGDPSYNEQF
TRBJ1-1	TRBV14	ASSQVGVSTEAF
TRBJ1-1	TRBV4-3	ASSPLKIGGTGSFTEAF
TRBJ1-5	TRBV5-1	ASRIESNQPQH
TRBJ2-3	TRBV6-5	ASNKGQRSQDTQY
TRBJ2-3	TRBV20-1	SAAPRRRTGTDTQY
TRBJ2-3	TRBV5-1	ASALLWGGTSTDTRY
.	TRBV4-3	ASSQEGGGNYEQY
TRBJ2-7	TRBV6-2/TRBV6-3	ASSRTGSYEQY
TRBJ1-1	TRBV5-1	ASSLVLGRANTEAF
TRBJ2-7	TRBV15	ATSRVTGEAYEQY
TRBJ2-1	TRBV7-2	ASSLGWGTQSYNEQF
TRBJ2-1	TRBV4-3	ASGRGLYNEQF
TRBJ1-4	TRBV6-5	ASSYSSLYEKLF
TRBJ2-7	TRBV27	ASRRLAGDFYEQY
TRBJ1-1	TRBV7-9	ASTINTEAF
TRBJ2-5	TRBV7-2	ASSFFPASGSGSGTQY
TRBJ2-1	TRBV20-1	SVLRGDEQF
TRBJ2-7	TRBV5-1	ASRTSGGSDEQY
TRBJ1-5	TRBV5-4	ASSLKGHPQH
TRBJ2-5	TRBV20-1	SGRTSGRAYGEQY
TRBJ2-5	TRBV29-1	SSRLAPNQETQY
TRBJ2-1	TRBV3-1	ASSQWVRTYNEQF